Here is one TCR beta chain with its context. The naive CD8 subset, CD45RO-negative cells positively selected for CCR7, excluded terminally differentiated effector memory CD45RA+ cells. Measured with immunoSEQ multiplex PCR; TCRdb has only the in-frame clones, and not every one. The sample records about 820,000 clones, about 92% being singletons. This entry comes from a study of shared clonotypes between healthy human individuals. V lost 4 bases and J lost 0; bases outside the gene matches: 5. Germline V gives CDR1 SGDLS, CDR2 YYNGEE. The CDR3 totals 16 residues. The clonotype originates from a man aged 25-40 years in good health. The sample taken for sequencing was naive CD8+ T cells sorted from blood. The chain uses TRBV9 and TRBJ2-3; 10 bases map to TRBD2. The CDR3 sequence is CASSRAGGPSTDTQYF. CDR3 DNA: TGTGCCAGCAGCAGAGCGGGAGGGCCTAGCACAGATACGCAGTATTTT.